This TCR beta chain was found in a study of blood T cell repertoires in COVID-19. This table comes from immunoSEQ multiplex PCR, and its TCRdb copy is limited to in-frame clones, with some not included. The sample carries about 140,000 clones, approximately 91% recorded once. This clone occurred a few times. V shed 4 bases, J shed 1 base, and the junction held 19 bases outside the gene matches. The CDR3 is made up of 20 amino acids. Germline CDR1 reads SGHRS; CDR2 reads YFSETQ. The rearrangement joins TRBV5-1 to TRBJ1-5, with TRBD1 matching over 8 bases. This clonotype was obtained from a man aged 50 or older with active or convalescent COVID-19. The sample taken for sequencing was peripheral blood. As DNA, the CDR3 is TGCGCCAGCAGCCCCAAGCCGTTGACACAGGGGGGTAGAAGCAATCAGCCCCAGCATTTT. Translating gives CASSPKPLTQGGRSNQPQHF.